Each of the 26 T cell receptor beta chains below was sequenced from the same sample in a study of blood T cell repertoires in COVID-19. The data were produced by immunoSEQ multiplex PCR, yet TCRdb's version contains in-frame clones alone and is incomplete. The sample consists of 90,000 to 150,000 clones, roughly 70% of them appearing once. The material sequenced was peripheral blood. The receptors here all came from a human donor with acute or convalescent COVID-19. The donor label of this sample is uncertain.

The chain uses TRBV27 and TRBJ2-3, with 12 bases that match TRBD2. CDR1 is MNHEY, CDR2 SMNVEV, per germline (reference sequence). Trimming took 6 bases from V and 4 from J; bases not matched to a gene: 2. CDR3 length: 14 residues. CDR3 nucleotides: TGTGCCAGCAGGACTAGCGGGGGTTCAGATACGCAGTATTTT. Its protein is CASRTSGGSDTQYF.

The CDR3 region has the DNA TGTGCCAGCAGCGTTACAGGGGTTAATTCACCCCTCCACTTT. This sequence encodes CASSVTGVNSPLHF. This chain links TRBV7-9 with TRBJ1-6, with 7 bases that match TRBD1. Germline CDR1 reads SEHNR; CDR2 reads FQNEAQ (reference sequence). With V trimmed by 5 bases and J by 6 bases, 4 bases remained unmatched. The CDR3 spans 14 residues.

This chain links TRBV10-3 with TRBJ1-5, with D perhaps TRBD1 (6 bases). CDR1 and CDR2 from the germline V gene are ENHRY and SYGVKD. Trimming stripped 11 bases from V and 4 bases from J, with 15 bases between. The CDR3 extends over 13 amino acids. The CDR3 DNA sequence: TGTGCCGCACACCGGGACAAGAATCAGCCCCAGCATTTT. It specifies CAAHRDKNQPQHF.

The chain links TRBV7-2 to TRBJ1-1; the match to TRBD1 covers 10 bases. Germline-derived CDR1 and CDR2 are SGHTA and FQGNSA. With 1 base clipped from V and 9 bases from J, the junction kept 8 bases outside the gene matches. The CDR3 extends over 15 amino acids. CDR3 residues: CASSLEGTGERKAFF. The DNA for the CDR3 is TGTGCCAGCAGCTTAGAAGGGACAGGGGAGAGGAAAGCTTTCTTT.

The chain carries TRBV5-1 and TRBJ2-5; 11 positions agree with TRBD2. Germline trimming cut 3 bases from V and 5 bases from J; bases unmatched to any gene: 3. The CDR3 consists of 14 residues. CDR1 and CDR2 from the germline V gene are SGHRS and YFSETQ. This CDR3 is CASSWGTSGETQYF. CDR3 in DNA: TGCGCCAGCAGCTGGGGGACTAGCGGTGAGACCCAGTACTTC.

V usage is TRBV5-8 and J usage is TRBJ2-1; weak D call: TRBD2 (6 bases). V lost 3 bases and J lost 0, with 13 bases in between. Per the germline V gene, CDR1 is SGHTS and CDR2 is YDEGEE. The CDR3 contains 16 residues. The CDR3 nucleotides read TGTGCCAGCAGCTCGGGAGCCCTAAGCTCCTACAATGAGCAGTTCTTC. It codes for CASSSGALSSYNEQFF.

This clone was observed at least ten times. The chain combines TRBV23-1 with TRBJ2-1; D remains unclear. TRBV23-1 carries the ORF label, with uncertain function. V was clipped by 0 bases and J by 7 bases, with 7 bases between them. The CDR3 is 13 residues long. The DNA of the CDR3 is TGCGCCAGCAGTCAATCATACGAGAATGAGCAGTTCTTC. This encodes CASSQSYENEQFF.

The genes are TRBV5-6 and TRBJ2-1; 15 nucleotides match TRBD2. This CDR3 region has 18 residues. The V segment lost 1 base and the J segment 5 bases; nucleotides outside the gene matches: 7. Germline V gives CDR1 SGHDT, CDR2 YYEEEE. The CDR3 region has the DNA TGTGCCAGCAGCTTGACCCTGGGACTAGCGGGGGGCAACAATGAGCAGTTCTTC. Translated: CASSLTLGLAGGNNEQFF.

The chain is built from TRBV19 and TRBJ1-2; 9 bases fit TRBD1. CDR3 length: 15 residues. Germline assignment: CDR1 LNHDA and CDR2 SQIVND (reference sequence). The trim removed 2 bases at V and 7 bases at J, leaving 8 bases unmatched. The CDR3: CASSISPGTGSGYTF. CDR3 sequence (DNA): TGTGCCAGTAGTATATCCCCCGGGACAGGGAGTGGCTACACCTTC. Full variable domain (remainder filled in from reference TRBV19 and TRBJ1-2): DGGITQSPKYLFRKEGQNVTLSCEQNLNHDAMYWYRQDPGQGLRLIYYSQIVNDFQKGDIAEGYSVSREKKESFPLTVTSAQKNPTAFYLCASSISPGTGSGYTFGSGTRLTVV.

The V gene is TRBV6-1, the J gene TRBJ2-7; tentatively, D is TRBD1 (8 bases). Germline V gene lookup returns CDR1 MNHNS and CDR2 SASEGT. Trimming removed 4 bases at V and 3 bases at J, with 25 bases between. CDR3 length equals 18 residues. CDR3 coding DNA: TGTGCCAGCAGTGCCCTCCCCCGGGGGGACAGGTTACTCTACGAGCAGTACGTC. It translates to CASSALPRGDRLLYEQYV.

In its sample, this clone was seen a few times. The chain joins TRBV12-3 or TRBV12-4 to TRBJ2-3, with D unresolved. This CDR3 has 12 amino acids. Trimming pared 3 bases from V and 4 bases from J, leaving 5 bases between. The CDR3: CASSFGPDTQYF. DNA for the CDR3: TGTGCCAGCAGTTTCGGTCCAGATACGCAGTATTTT.

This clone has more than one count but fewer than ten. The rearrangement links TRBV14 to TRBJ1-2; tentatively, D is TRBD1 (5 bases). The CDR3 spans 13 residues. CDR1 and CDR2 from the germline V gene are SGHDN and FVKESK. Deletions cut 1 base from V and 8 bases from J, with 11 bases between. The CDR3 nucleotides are TGTGCCAGCAGCCAAGGAAGTAAGGGGGGCTACACCTTC. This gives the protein CASSQGSKGGYTF. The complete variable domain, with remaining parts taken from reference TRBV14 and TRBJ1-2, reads EAGVTQFPSHSVIEKGQTVTLRCDPISGHDNLYWYRRVMGKEIKFLLHFVKESKQDESGMPNNRFLAERTGGTYSTLKVQPAELEDSGVYFCASSQGSKGGYTFGSGTRLTVV.

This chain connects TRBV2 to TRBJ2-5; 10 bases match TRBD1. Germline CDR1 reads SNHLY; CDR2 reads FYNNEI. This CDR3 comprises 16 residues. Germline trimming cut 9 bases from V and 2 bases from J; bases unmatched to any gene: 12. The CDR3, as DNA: TGTGCCAGTTCTCCCGGGACAGGGGATAGGCAAGAGACCCAGTACTTC. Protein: CASSPGTGDRQETQYF.

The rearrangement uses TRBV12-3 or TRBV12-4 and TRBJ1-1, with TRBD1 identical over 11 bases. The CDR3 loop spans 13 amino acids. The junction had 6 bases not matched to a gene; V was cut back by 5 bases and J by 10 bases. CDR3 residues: CASSGQGARGAFF. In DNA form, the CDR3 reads TGTGCCAGCAGTGGACAGGGGGCGCGGGGAGCTTTCTTT.

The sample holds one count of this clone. The CDR3 nucleotides read TGTGCCAGCAGCCCCCGGACAGGGGATCAGCCCCAGCATTTT. Encoded protein: CASSPRTGDQPQHF. The chain has TRBV7-8 and TRBJ1-5; 9 bases align to TRBD1. V shed 5 bases, J shed 5 bases, and the junction held 4 bases outside the gene matches. Per germline, CDR1 SGHVS and CDR2 FQNEAQ. This CDR3 has 14 amino acids.

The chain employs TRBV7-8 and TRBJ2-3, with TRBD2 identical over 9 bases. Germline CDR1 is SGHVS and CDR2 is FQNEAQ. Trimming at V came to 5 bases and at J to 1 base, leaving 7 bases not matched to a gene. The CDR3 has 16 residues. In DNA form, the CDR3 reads TGTGCCAGCAGCCAACCTAAGCGGGGGGGCACAGATACGCAGTATTTT. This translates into CASSQPKRGGTDTQYF.

CDR3 in DNA: TGTGCCAGCAGCCAACAGCGGGCGGGCGATACGCAGTATTTT. Protein product: CASSQQRAGDTQYF. V and J are TRBV3-1 (or the pseudogene TRBV3-2) and TRBJ2-3, with D tentatively TRBD2 (6 bases). V was cut by 2 bases and J by 6 bases, with 12 bases left in between. The CDR3 is 14 residues long. Germline V gives CDR1 LGHDT, CDR2 YNNKEL (reference sequence).

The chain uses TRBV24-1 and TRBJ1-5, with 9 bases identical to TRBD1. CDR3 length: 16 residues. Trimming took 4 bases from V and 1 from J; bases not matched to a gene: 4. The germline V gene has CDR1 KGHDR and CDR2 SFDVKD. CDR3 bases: TGTGCCACCAGTGACCCGACAGGGGGAAGCAATCAGCCCCAGCATTTT. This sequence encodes CATSDPTGGSNQPQHF.

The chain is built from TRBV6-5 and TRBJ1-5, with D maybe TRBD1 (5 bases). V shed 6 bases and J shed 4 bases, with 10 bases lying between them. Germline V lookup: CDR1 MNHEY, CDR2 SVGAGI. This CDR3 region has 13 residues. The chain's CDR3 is CASSREANQPQHF. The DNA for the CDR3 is TGTGCCAGCAGCAGGGAGGCAAATCAGCCCCAGCATTTT.

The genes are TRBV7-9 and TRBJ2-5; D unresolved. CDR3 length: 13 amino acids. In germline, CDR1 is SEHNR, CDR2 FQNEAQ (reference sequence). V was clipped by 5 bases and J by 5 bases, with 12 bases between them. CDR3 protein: CASSTRPSETQYF. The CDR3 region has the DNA TGTGCCAGCAGCACTCGCCCGTCGGAGACCCAGTACTTC.

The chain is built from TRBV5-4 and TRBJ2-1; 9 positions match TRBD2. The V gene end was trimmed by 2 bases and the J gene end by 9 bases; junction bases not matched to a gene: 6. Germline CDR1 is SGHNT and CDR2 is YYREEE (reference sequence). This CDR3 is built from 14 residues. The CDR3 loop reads CASSFRGGASEQFF. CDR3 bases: TGTGCCAGCAGCTTTCGCGGGGGGGCGAGTGAGCAGTTCTTC.

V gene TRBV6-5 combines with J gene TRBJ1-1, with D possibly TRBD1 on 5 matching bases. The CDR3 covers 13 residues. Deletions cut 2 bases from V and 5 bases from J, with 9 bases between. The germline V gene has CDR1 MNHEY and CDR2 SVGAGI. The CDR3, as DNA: TGTGCCAGCAGTTACAGGGGAAAGACTGAAGCTTTCTTT. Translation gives CASSYRGKTEAFF.

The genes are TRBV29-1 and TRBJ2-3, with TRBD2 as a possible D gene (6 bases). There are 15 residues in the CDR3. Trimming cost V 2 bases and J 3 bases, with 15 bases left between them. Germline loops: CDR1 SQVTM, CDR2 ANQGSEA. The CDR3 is CSVELAAGRTDTQYF. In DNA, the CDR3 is TGCAGCGTTGAATTGGCGGCGGGGAGGACAGATACGCAGTATTTT.

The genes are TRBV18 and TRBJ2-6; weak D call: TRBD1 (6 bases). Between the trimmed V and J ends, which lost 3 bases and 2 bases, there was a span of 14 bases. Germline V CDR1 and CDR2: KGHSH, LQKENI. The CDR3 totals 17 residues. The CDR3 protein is CASSPAGAVAGANVLTF. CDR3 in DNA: TGTGCCAGCTCACCGGCAGGGGCAGTAGCTGGGGCCAACGTCCTGACTTTC.

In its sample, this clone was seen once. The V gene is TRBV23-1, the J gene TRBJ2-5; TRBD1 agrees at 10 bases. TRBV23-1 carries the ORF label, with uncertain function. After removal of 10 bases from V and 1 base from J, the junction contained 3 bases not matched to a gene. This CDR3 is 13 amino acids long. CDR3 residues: CAKRDRGQETQYF. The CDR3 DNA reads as TGCGCCAAACGGGACAGGGGCCAAGAGACCCAGTACTTC.

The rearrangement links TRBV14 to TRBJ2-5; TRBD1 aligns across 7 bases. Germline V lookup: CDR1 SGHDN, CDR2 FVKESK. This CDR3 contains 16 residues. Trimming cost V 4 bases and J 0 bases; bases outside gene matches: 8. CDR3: CASSPLRGPNQETQYF. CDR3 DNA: TGTGCCAGCAGCCCCCTGAGGGGGCCCAACCAAGAGACCCAGTACTTC.